This paragraph reports one TCR beta chain. Its antigen is not identified. Hyperthyroidism patients were newly diagnosed, had disease duration under 2 months, and were aged 18 to 65 years. Extraction of PBMCs used roughly 9.6 ml of fresh peripheral blood. TCR beta CDR3 regions were amplified from RNA transcripts. The HTBI set primed first-round TCR CDR3 RT-PCR. One entry per CDR3 protein results from TCRdb running MiXCR on the multiplex PCR reads. This sample carries roughly 510,000 distinct CDR3 sequences, roughly 20% of them seen once, and the ten largest clones take more than 25%. The data stem from a study of T cells in Graves' hyperthyroidism and ophthalmopathy. The germline CDR1 and CDR2 sequences are SGHRS and YFSETQ. V was trimmed by 4 bases and J by 2 bases, leaving 16 bases between them. This CDR3 contains 16 residues. Findings of the study overall: Researchers found most expanded thyroid clonotypes above 0.001 in blood as well. Through a model of 13 V-J features, ophthalmopathy was separated from stable hyperthyroidism.

This receptor was obtained from a man younger than 35 with Graves' hyperthyroidism. Source material: blood. The rearrangement joins TRBV5-1 to TRBJ1-3, with unresolved D. CDR3 protein: CASSLGSALAGNTIYF. The CDR3 DNA follows: TGCGCCAGCAGCCTCGGTTCAGCTCTCGCTGGAAACACCATATATTTT.